The next 26 T cell receptor beta chains were all read from a single sample in a study of T-cell reconstitution after alpha-beta-depleted transplantation in children. The authors prepared the TCRbeta library with unique molecular identifiers. TCRdb processed the PCR reads anew with MiXCR; each CDR3 protein has one entry. This sample has some 300,000 distinct CDR3 sequences, with 10% found just once. Sequences were derived from PBMCs, sampled before TCRalphabeta/CD19-depleted stem cell transplant. The receptors here all came from a boy younger than two with acute myeloid leukemia, due to receive a stem cell transplant.

In its sample, this clonotype was seen many times. V usage is TRBV20-1 and J usage is TRBJ2-3, with TRBD2 matching 7 bases. CDR1 DFQATT and CDR2 SNEGSKA come from the germline V gene (reference sequence). This CDR3 region has 16 residues. The junction had 11 bases not matched to a gene; V was cut back by 3 bases and J by 2 bases. In DNA form, the CDR3 reads TGCAGTGCTAGGGCAGCGGGGAGATGGGACACAGATACGCAGTATTTT. This encodes CSARAAGRWDTDTQYF.

V usage is TRBV6-5 and J usage is TRBJ2-1, with 9 positions matching TRBD2. The CDR3 spans 18 residues. V lost 0 bases and J lost 4; bases outside the gene matches: 10. Germline CDR1 reads MNHEY; CDR2 reads SVGAGI. As DNA, the CDR3 is TGTGCCAGCAGTTACTCGAGTGGCGGGAGGGCCCGATACAATGAGCAGTTCTTC. Protein: CASSYSSGGRARYNEQFF.

Ten or more counts support this clonotype. This chain uses TRBV7-3 with TRBJ2-3; D call uncertain. CDR3 length: 13 amino acids. Per germline, CDR1 SGHTA and CDR2 FQGTGA. V gave up 8 bases and J gave up 2 bases, with 11 bases separating them. The CDR3 loop is CASGPTPTDTQYF. CDR3 sequence (DNA): TGTGCCAGCGGGCCAACTCCCACAGATACGCAGTATTTT.

This clonotype showed up many times. V and J are TRBV5-1 and TRBJ2-5; 9 bases match TRBD2. The CDR3 extends over 15 amino acids. Germline assignment: CDR1 SGHRS and CDR2 YFSETQ. The ends lost 4 bases at V and 5 bases at J; junction bases unmatched: 9. In DNA, the CDR3 is TGCGCCAGCAGCATGAGCGGGGGGTCGGGTGAGACCCAGTACTTC. This gives the protein CASSMSGGSGETQYF.

This clonotype came up many times. This chain connects TRBV24-1 to TRBJ2-3; 8 bases are shared with TRBD1. This CDR3 region has 17 residues. Trimming at V came to 5 bases and at J to 1 base, leaving 10 bases not matched to a gene. The germline V gene encodes CDR1 KGHDR and CDR2 SFDVKD. CDR3 in amino acids: CATSGDAGGRRTDTQYF. The CDR3 nucleotides read TGTGCCACCAGTGGCGATGCAGGGGGCCGTCGCACAGATACGCAGTATTTT.

This clonotype was seen at least ten times. This chain links TRBV10-3 with TRBJ2-1; 9 positions match TRBD1. There are 15 residues in the CDR3. Germline assignment: CDR1 ENHRY and CDR2 SYGVKD. J lost 0 bases, V lost 4 bases, and 1 base had no gene match. As DNA, the CDR3 is TGTGCCATCAGTGGGACAGGGGACTCCTACAATGAGCAGTTCTTC. Its translation: CAISGTGDSYNEQFF.

This clonotype occurred many times. The chain is built from TRBV5-1 and TRBJ1-2; D gene uncertain. Germline V gives CDR1 SGHRS, CDR2 YFSETQ. V lost 5 bases to trimming and J lost 2 bases, with 19 bases between them. The CDR3 extends over 16 amino acids. The CDR3 DNA follows: TGCGCCAGCAGGTTGCGGTTTGTAGCCGACAACTATGGCTACACCTTC. This translates into CASRLRFVADNYGYTF. The complete variable domain, with remaining parts taken from reference TRBV5-1 and TRBJ1-2, reads KAGVTQTPRYLIKTRGQQVTLSCSPISGHRSVSWYQQTPGQGLQFLFEYFSETQRNKGNFPGRFSGRQFSNSRSEMNVSTLELGDSALYLCASRLRFVADNYGYTFGSGTRLTVV.

This clonotype was recorded many times. V is TRBV20-1 and J is TRBJ1-6; tentative D call: TRBD1 (6 bases). The CDR3 spans 14 residues. Germline V gene data show CDR1 as DFQATT and CDR2 as SNEGSKA (reference sequence). Trimming pared 5 bases from V and 3 bases from J, leaving 11 bases between. The CDR3 bases are TGCAGTGCTTACCGACAGGTCTATAATTCACCCCTCCACTTT. This translates into CSAYRQVYNSPLHF.

This clonotype has ten or more counts. This chain connects TRBV15 to TRBJ1-1; no definite D call. The CDR3 totals 14 residues. Per the germline V gene, CDR1 is LNHNV and CDR2 is YYDKDF (reference sequence). Between the trimmed V and J ends, which lost 5 bases and 0 bases, there was a span of 10 bases. The CDR3 sequence: CATSSQTLNTEAFF. CDR3 DNA: TGTGCCACCAGCTCCCAGACACTGAACACTGAAGCTTTCTTT.

A note on this clonotype: This may be a read error, as it is one base from a much larger clone. V usage is TRBV7-2 and J usage is TRBJ2-7; the D is unclear. The CDR3 totals 14 residues. Germline V gene sequence: CDR1 SGHTA, CDR2 FQGNSA. CDR3 in DNA: TGTGACAGCAGCTTAGACGGCAGTTACTACGAGCAGTACTTC. Its protein is CDSSLDGSYYEQYF.

This clonotype has at least ten counts. J is TRBJ2-7 and V is TRBV5-1, with 10 bases matching TRBD2. The CDR3 consists of 15 residues. The V and J ends lost 5 bases and 0 bases, in that order; junction bases with no gene match: 5. Germline CDR1 SGHRS, CDR2 YFSETQ. CDR3 region: CASRAGTSVSYEQYF. Written as DNA, the CDR3 is TGCGCCAGCAGGGCCGGGACTAGCGTCTCCTACGAGCAGTACTTC.

This clonotype was detected ten times or more. The genes are TRBV11-2 and TRBJ2-1; D not certain. V lost 1 base, J lost 3 bases, and 10 bases lay in between. This CDR3 is built from 15 residues. CDR1 is SGHAT and CDR2 is FQNNGV in the germline V gene. CDR3 amino acids: CASSLVPRNYNEQFF. CDR3 DNA: TGTGCCAGCAGCTTAGTCCCCAGAAACTACAATGAGCAGTTCTTC.

This clonotype was seen only a few times. The rearrangement uses TRBV7-9 and TRBJ2-1; D is perhaps TRBD2 (6 bases). V gave up 5 bases and J gave up 5 bases, with 10 bases separating them. The CDR3 extends over 13 amino acids. Per germline, CDR1 SEHNR and CDR2 FQNEAQ (reference sequence). The CDR3 DNA reads as TGTGCCAGCAGCCCCCGACTAGACAATGAGCAGTTCTTC. Its protein is CASSPRLDNEQFF.

The chain employs TRBV7-3 and TRBJ1-6; D is ambiguous. The V end lost 2 bases, the J end lost 6 bases, and 5 bases lay between the germline ends. Germline CDR1 is SGHTA and CDR2 is FQGTGA. The CDR3 is 13 residues long. CDR3 DNA: TGTGCCAGCAGCTTAGGGGTTAATTCACCCCTCCACTTT. This codes for CASSLGVNSPLHF.

The sample holds many counts of this clonotype. The rearrangement joins TRBV20-1 to TRBJ2-1, with 8 bases matching TRBD1. This CDR3 is 12 amino acids long. Germline CDR1 is DFQATT and CDR2 is SNEGSKA (reference sequence). Here the CDR3 DNA reads TGCAGACCACAGGGGGCCTACAATGAGCAGTTCTTC. Its protein is CRPQGAYNEQFF.

In this sample, this clonotype turned up a few times. The J gene is TRBJ2-3, the V gene TRBV11-2; the match to TRBD2 covers 12 bases. Germline V gene sequence: CDR1 SGHAT, CDR2 FQNNGV. The CDR3 runs to 18 residues. Germline trimming cut 2 bases from V and 8 bases from J; bases unmatched to any gene: 14. The CDR3 loop is CASSLSSSLAGGGSTQYF. The CDR3 DNA reads TGTGCCAGCAGCTTAAGTAGCTCGCTAGCGGGAGGGGGCAGTACGCAGTATTTT. Based on the CDR3 plus reference TRBV11-2 and TRBJ2-3, the full variable domain is EAGVAQSPRYKIIEKRQSVAFWCNPISGHATLYWYQQILGQGPKLLIQFQNNGVVDDSQLPKDRFSAERLKGVDSTLKIQPAKLEDSAVYLCASSLSSSLAGGGSTQYFGPGTRLTVL.

This clonotype came up many times. The genes are TRBV7-2 and TRBJ2-3; 12 bases align to TRBD2. The length of the CDR3 is 16 residues. J gave up 0 bases and V 6 bases, and 4 bases lay outside the gene matches. CDR1 SGHTA and CDR2 FQGNSA come from the germline V gene. CDR3 nucleotides: TGTGCCAGCAGACCTAGCGGGAGGGGAAGCACAGATACGCAGTATTTT. It specifies CASRPSGRGSTDTQYF.

The sample holds one count of this clonotype. The chain employs TRBV7-9 and TRBJ2-7; TRBD1 or TRBD2 may be the D gene (5 bases each). CDR1 is SEHNR and CDR2 is FQNEAQ in the germline V gene (reference sequence). Trimming stripped 7 bases from V and 0 bases from J, with 19 bases between. CDR3 length equals 16 residues. CDR3 DNA: TGTGCCAGCATCTCCTCCCGGGACCATTTCTCCTACGAGCAGTACTTC. This sequence encodes CASISSRDHFSYEQYF.

The V and J genes are TRBV3-1 and TRBJ2-5, with unresolved D. Germline lookup yields CDR1 LGHDT and CDR2 YNNKEL (reference sequence). The ends were cut back, 0 bases at V and 3 bases at J, with 11 bases in the middle. There are 15 residues in the CDR3. CDR3 DNA sequence: TGTGCCAGCAGCCAAGATCCGGAAGGGAAAGAGACCCAGTACTTC. Its translation: CASSQDPEGKETQYF.

This clonotype was observed many times. In DNA, the CDR3 is TGTGCCACCAGTGATTTTAACGGCGGGATGTACAATGAGCAGTTCTTC. It translates to CATSDFNGGMYNEQFF. The gene calls are TRBV24-1 and TRBJ2-1; D might be TRBD2 (6 bases). Germline-derived CDR1 and CDR2 are KGHDR and SFDVKD. CDR3 length: 16 residues. V was cut by 1 base and J by 4 bases, with 13 bases left in between.

This clonotype occurred many times. The rearrangement uses TRBV7-3 and TRBJ2-3; TRBD2 is a possible D gene (5 bases). This CDR3 spans 14 amino acids. Germline CDR1 is SGHTA and CDR2 is FQGTGA. Between the trimmed V and J ends, which lost 1 base and 4 bases, there was a span of 9 bases. CDR3 loop: CASSLSRDADTQYF. In DNA, the CDR3 is TGTGCCAGCAGCTTAAGCCGGGATGCAGATACGCAGTATTTT. The full variable domain, completed using reference TRBV7-3 and TRBJ2-3, is GAGVSQTPSNKVTEKGKYVELRCDPISGHTALYWYRQSLGQGPEFLIYFQGTGAADDSGLPNDRFFAVRPEGSVSTLKIQRTERGDSAVYLCASSLSRDADTQYFGPGTRLTVL.

Ten or more counts support this clonotype. Here the CDR3 reads CAMGPGTLYSGYTF. CDR3 bases: TGTGCCATGGGCCCCGGGACCTTATATTCGGGCTACACCTTC. The rearrangement links TRBV4-2 to TRBJ1-2; D may be TRBD1 (5 bases). Germline V lookup: CDR1 LGHNA, CDR2 YNFKEQ. The CDR3 extends over 14 amino acids. V lost 10 bases, J lost 8 bases, and 23 bases lay in between.

This clonotype occurred a few times. The chain couples TRBV2 to TRBJ2-1, with 12 bases that match TRBD2. This CDR3 has 14 residues. Germline CDR1 is SNHLY and CDR2 is FYNNEI. Trimming at V came to 10 bases and at J to 10 bases, leaving 11 bases not matched to a gene. The CDR3 bases are TGTGCCACCAACCTAGCGGGGGGGATTTGGGAGCAGTTCTTC. Its translation: CATNLAGGIWEQFF.

This clonotype has only a few counts. This chain uses TRBV19 with TRBJ2-5; D call uncertain. V was clipped by 1 base and J by 5 bases, with 11 bases between them. Germline assignment: CDR1 LNHDA and CDR2 SQIVND (reference sequence). CDR3 length equals 14 residues. The CDR3 reads CASSIVGSWETQYF. The CDR3 DNA reads as TGTGCCAGTAGTATAGTTGGATCTTGGGAGACCCAGTACTTC. Complete variable domain (other parts from reference TRBV19 and TRBJ2-5): DGGITQSPKYLFRKEGQNVTLSCEQNLNHDAMYWYRQDPGQGLRLIYYSQIVNDFQKGDIAEGYSVSREKKESFPLTVTSAQKNPTAFYLCASSIVGSWETQYFGPGTRLLVL.

At least ten counts were recorded for this clonotype. The chain links TRBV4-3 to TRBJ2-1; 9 bases align to TRBD1. V was pared by 4 bases and J by 2 bases, with 3 bases of the junction left unmatched. The CDR3 length is 15 residues. Germline values: CDR1 LGHNA, CDR2 YSLEER. The CDR3: CASSRRTGAYNEQFF. CDR3 in DNA: TGCGCCAGCAGCCGGAGGACAGGGGCCTACAATGAGCAGTTCTTC.

This clonotype was found a few times. The chain is built from TRBV20-1 and TRBJ1-1; no reliable D call. Germline V gives CDR1 DFQATT, CDR2 SNEGSKA (reference sequence). The CDR3 sequence is 10 residues long. The V end lost 7 bases, the J end lost 4 bases, and 7 bases lay between the germline ends. The CDR3 spells CSGAPTEAFF. The CDR3 bases are TGCAGTGGCGCACCCACTGAAGCTTTCTTT.